These T cell receptor beta chains were read from a single sample in a study of CD8 T cells in Susac syndrome. TCRdb used MiXCR to reprocess the immunoSEQ multiplex PCR reads, holding one entry per CDR3 protein. The sample lists 200,000 to 300,000 distinct CDR3 sequences; 90% to 96% were seen once. The sample consisted of CD4+ T cells from PBMCs. The receptors were gathered from a human donor with Susac syndrome. Both conserved end residues are part of each CDR3. Each record gives: D gene, V gene, clone size, J gene, CDR3 DNA, CDR3 protein. The D gene is left open where the match is weak. For some rows the clone size is stated as once, few or many, or as a class when expanded; others skip it.

d_gene: NA
v_gene: TRBV30
abundance: NA
j_gene: TRBJ1-5
CDR3nt: TGTGCTTCTGGAGAGGATCAGCCCCAGCATTTT
CDR3aa: CASGEDQPQHF

d_gene: TRBD1
v_gene: TRBV20-1
abundance: NA
j_gene: TRBJ2-2
CDR3nt: TGCAGTGCTAGAGCGTGGGACAGGGATACCGGGGAGCTGTTTTTT
CDR3aa: CSARAWDRDTGELFF

d_gene: TRBD1
v_gene: TRBV6-6
abundance: NA
j_gene: TRBJ2-7
CDR3nt: TGTGCCAGCAGTTATAGTCAGGGGGCCTACGAGCAGTACTTC
CDR3aa: CASSYSQGAYEQYF

d_gene: NA
v_gene: TRBV7-6
abundance: NA
j_gene: TRBJ2-6
CDR3nt: TGTGCCAGCAGCTTAGAACCGGGACATTCCTCTGGGGCCAACGTCCTGACTTTC
CDR3aa: CASSLEPGHSSGANVLTF

d_gene: TRBD2
v_gene: TRBV18
abundance: NA
j_gene: TRBJ2-1
CDR3nt: TGTGCCAGCTCACCGGTCACTAGCGGGAGAAGGGGTGGCAATGAGCAGTTCTTC
CDR3aa: CASSPVTSGRRGGNEQFF

d_gene: NA
v_gene: TRBV5-1
abundance: once
j_gene: TRBJ2-7
CDR3nt: TGCGCCAGCAGCGTCCGGGACACCATCTACGAGCAGTACTTC
CDR3aa: CASSVRDTIYEQYF

d_gene: NA
v_gene: TRBV30
abundance: NA
j_gene: TRBJ2-6
CDR3nt: TGTGCCTGGAGTGGTTACGCTGGGGCCAACGTCCTGACTTTC
CDR3aa: CAWSGYAGANVLTF

d_gene: NA
v_gene: TRBV12-3/TRBV12-4
abundance: NA
j_gene: TRBJ2-5
CDR3nt: TGTGCCAGCAGTCTGTTGGGAAACCAAGAGACCCAGTACTTC
CDR3aa: CASSLLGNQETQYF

d_gene: NA
v_gene: TRBV30
abundance: once
j_gene: TRBJ1-1
CDR3nt: TGTGCCTGGACCCCGGGAGTCAGGAACACTGAAGCTTTCTTT
CDR3aa: CAWTPGVRNTEAFF

d_gene: TRBD1
v_gene: TRBV18
abundance: NA
j_gene: TRBJ2-5
CDR3nt: TGTGCCAGCTCACGAGACAGGGGTGGAGAGACCCAGTACTTC
CDR3aa: CASSRDRGGETQYF

d_gene: TRBD1
v_gene: TRBV7-9
abundance: NA
j_gene: TRBJ2-2
CDR3nt: TGTGCCAGCAGCCCGGGACAGTCCCAAACAACCGGGGAGCTGTTTTTT
CDR3aa: CASSPGQSQTTGELFF

d_gene: NA
v_gene: TRBV12-3/TRBV12-4
abundance: NA
j_gene: TRBJ1-2
CDR3nt: TGTGCCAGCACCCTGGGCAGGGGACTTGGCTACACCTTC
CDR3aa: CASTLGRGLGYTF

d_gene: NA
v_gene: TRBV7-9
abundance: NA
j_gene: TRBJ2-7
CDR3nt: TGTGCCAGCATTCCCCCGAGGGCAGCGACCTACGAGCAGTACTTC
CDR3aa: CASIPPRAATYEQYF

d_gene: NA
v_gene: TRBV7-2
abundance: NA
j_gene: TRBJ2-2
CDR3nt: TGTGCCAGCAGCTTCGGAGTGAACACCGGGGAGCTGTTTTTT
CDR3aa: CASSFGVNTGELFF

d_gene: NA
v_gene: TRBV30
abundance: NA
j_gene: TRBJ1-2
CDR3nt: TGTGCCTGGAGTGTACGGTGGACTGGCGTATTC
CDR3aa: CAWSVRWTGVF

d_gene: TRBD2
v_gene: TRBV12-3/TRBV12-4
abundance: NA
j_gene: TRBJ2-1
CDR3nt: TGTGCCAGCAGGCCTGAAAGCGGGGGGTTTTACAATGAGCAGTTCTTC
CDR3aa: CASRPESGGFYNEQFF

d_gene: NA
v_gene: TRBV27
abundance: NA
j_gene: TRBJ2-7
CDR3nt: TGTGCCAGCAGTTCGACCTACTCGGGGGAGCAGTACTTC
CDR3aa: CASSSTYSGEQYF

d_gene: TRBD1
v_gene: TRBV9
abundance: once
j_gene: TRBJ2-5
CDR3nt: TGTGCCAGCAGCGCAGGACAGGGGGCATCAGAGACCCAGTACTTC
CDR3aa: CASSAGQGASETQYF

d_gene: NA
v_gene: TRBV12-3/TRBV12-4
abundance: NA
j_gene: TRBJ2-1
CDR3nt: TGTGCCAGCAGTCGGACTGTAAATGAGCAGTTCTTC
CDR3aa: CASSRTVNEQFF

d_gene: NA
v_gene: TRBV5-6
abundance: NA
j_gene: TRBJ2-5
CDR3nt: TGTGCCACCAGGGAGGGGGGTAAGGAGACCCAGTACTTC
CDR3aa: CATREGGKETQYF

d_gene: NA
v_gene: TRBV28
abundance: NA
j_gene: TRBJ2-5
CDR3nt: TGTGCCAGCAGTCCTAGTGGGGGTCCAGAGACCCAGTACTTC
CDR3aa: CASSPSGGPETQYF

d_gene: TRBD1
v_gene: TRBV29-1
abundance: NA
j_gene: TRBJ1-2
CDR3nt: TGCAGCGCCACACCGGCCAGGGGGGATAACTATGGCTACACCTTC
CDR3aa: CSATPARGDNYGYTF

d_gene: NA
v_gene: TRBV4-1
abundance: NA
j_gene: TRBJ1-1
CDR3nt: TGCGCCAGCAGCCCCCAAGCCCCCGGCATGAACACTGAAGCTTTCTTT
CDR3aa: CASSPQAPGMNTEAFF

d_gene: NA
v_gene: TRBV2
abundance: NA
j_gene: TRBJ1-2
CDR3nt: TGTGCCAGCAGTCAAGTCCAGGGAAACTATGGCTACACCTTC
CDR3aa: CASSQVQGNYGYTF

d_gene: NA
v_gene: TRBV12-3/TRBV12-4
abundance: NA
j_gene: TRBJ1-2
CDR3nt: TGTGCCAGCAGTTTGTGGGGGCGCATGTCTGGCTACACCTTC
CDR3aa: CASSLWGRMSGYTF

d_gene: NA
v_gene: TRBV11-2
abundance: NA
j_gene: TRBJ1-1
CDR3nt: TGTGCCAGCAGCTTAGACGTTCCGACCCCTGAGGCTTTCTTT
CDR3aa: CASSLDVPTPEAFF

d_gene: NA
v_gene: TRBV3-1
abundance: NA
j_gene: TRBJ2-1
CDR3nt: TGTGCCAGCAGCCAACACAGGGACGTCAATGAGCAGTTCTTC
CDR3aa: CASSQHRDVNEQFF

d_gene: NA
v_gene: TRBV20-1
abundance: NA
j_gene: TRBJ1-5
CDR3nt: TGCAGTGCTAGGGGGTACGGCAATAATCAGCCCCAGCATTTT
CDR3aa: CSARGYGNNQPQHF

d_gene: NA
v_gene: TRBV30
abundance: NA
j_gene: TRBJ1-1
CDR3nt: TGTGCCTTGGATACGGATATGAACACTGAAGCTTTCTTT
CDR3aa: CALDTDMNTEAFF

d_gene: NA
v_gene: TRBV4-1
abundance: NA
j_gene: TRBJ2-5
CDR3nt: TGCGCCAGCAGTGGAGGGAGACCCCGAGAGACCCAGTACTTC
CDR3aa: CASSGGRPRETQYF

d_gene: NA
v_gene: TRBV15
abundance: NA
j_gene: TRBJ1-4
CDR3nt: TGTGCCACCAGCAGAGATTCGCGGAGGATTGAAAAACTGTTTTTT
CDR3aa: CATSRDSRRIEKLFF

d_gene: NA
v_gene: TRBV7-8
abundance: NA
j_gene: TRBJ2-5
CDR3nt: TGTGCCAGCAGCTTAGTAGCGACTTCGGCGACCCAGTACTTC
CDR3aa: CASSLVATSATQYF

d_gene: NA
v_gene: TRBV11-3
abundance: NA
j_gene: TRBJ1-3
CDR3nt: TGTGCCGGAGCCAGCTCTGGAAACACCATATATTTT
CDR3aa: CAGASSGNTIYF

d_gene: NA
v_gene: TRBV20-1
abundance: NA
j_gene: TRBJ2-5
CDR3nt: TGCGGGGTCGAGGACAGCCAAGAGACCCAGTACTTC
CDR3aa: CGVEDSQETQYF

d_gene: NA
v_gene: TRBV4-2
abundance: NA
j_gene: TRBJ2-1
CDR3nt: TGTGCCAGCAGCCAAGCGGGGAACAATGAGCAGTTCTTC
CDR3aa: CASSQAGNNEQFF

d_gene: NA
v_gene: TRBV29-1
abundance: NA
j_gene: TRBJ1-6
CDR3nt: TGCAGCGTCGGACAGAATTCACCCCTCCACTTT
CDR3aa: CSVGQNSPLHF

d_gene: NA
v_gene: TRBV12-5
abundance: NA
j_gene: TRBJ1-2
CDR3nt: TGTGCTAGTGGTTTGTCCACCCGGGACCTTGGCTACACCTTC
CDR3aa: CASGLSTRDLGYTF

d_gene: TRBD1
v_gene: TRBV20-1
abundance: NA
j_gene: TRBJ1-5
CDR3nt: TGCAGTGCTAGAAGAGGGACAGGGAACTCCATAAAGAGCAATCAGCCCCAGCATTTT
CDR3aa: CSARRGTGNSIKSNQPQHF

d_gene: NA
v_gene: TRBV30
abundance: NA
j_gene: TRBJ1-5
CDR3nt: TGTGCCTGGAGTGTACGTTGGGCCCTCGGGCAGCCCCAGCATTTT
CDR3aa: CAWSVRWALGQPQHF

d_gene: NA
v_gene: TRBV12-3/TRBV12-4
abundance: NA
j_gene: TRBJ2-1
CDR3nt: TGTGCCAGCAGTTTAGACGGGAGCCACAATGAGCAGTTCTTC
CDR3aa: CASSLDGSHNEQFF

d_gene: NA
v_gene: TRBV20-1
abundance: once
j_gene: TRBJ1-1
CDR3nt: TGCAGTGCTGCCGTGGGGAGGAACACTGAAGCTTTCTTT
CDR3aa: CSAAVGRNTEAFF

d_gene: NA
v_gene: TRBV5-6
abundance: NA
j_gene: TRBJ2-5
CDR3nt: TGTGCCAGCAGCTTGGTACGGTGTAGGGACTTC
CDR3aa: CASSLVRCRDF

d_gene: NA
v_gene: TRBV7-9
abundance: NA
j_gene: TRBJ2-7
CDR3nt: TGTGCCAGCAGCTTATACGGGGGCAAGGCCTACGAGCAGTACTTC
CDR3aa: CASSLYGGKAYEQYF

d_gene: TRBD1
v_gene: TRBV20-1
abundance: NA
j_gene: TRBJ1-5
CDR3nt: TGCAGTGCTAGAGCCGGGACAGGGGGTATTGGCAATCAGCCCCAGCATTTT
CDR3aa: CSARAGTGGIGNQPQHF

d_gene: NA
v_gene: TRBV27
abundance: NA
j_gene: TRBJ2-2
CDR3nt: TGTGCCACCAGCAGTAGGGGCTGGAACACCGGGGAGCTGTTTTTT
CDR3aa: CATSSRGWNTGELFF

d_gene: NA
v_gene: TRBV12-3/TRBV12-4
abundance: NA
j_gene: TRBJ2-5
CDR3nt: TGTGCCAGCAGGGGAGAGGTTGGGGGACGGACCCAGTACTTC
CDR3aa: CASRGEVGGRTQYF

d_gene: TRBD1
v_gene: TRBV30
abundance: NA
j_gene: TRBJ2-5
CDR3nt: TGTGCCTGGGACGGGGGACAGGGAGTGAGGGAGACCCAGTACTTC
CDR3aa: CAWDGGQGVRETQYF

d_gene: NA
v_gene: TRBV20-1
abundance: NA
j_gene: TRBJ1-1
CDR3nt: TGCAGTGCAAAGATGGGGGTTCGAGAGGCTTTCTTT
CDR3aa: CSAKMGVREAFF

d_gene: NA
v_gene: TRBV15
abundance: NA
j_gene: TRBJ2-5
CDR3nt: TGTGCCACCAGCAGGGACCAAGAGACCCAGTACTTC
CDR3aa: CATSRDQETQYF

d_gene: TRBD2
v_gene: TRBV20-1
abundance: NA
j_gene: TRBJ2-2
CDR3nt: TGCAGTGCCAGACCGGGACTAGCGGGGACTAACACCGGGGAGCTGTTTTTT
CDR3aa: CSARPGLAGTNTGELFF

d_gene: NA
v_gene: TRBV5-1
abundance: NA
j_gene: TRBJ2-1
CDR3nt: TGCGCCAGCAGCCACGACCAGCGTTCCTACAATGAGCAGTTCTTC
CDR3aa: CASSHDQRSYNEQFF

d_gene: NA
v_gene: TRBV2
abundance: NA
j_gene: TRBJ2-5
CDR3nt: TGTGCCACCTTAAGGGAGACCCAGTACTTC
CDR3aa: CATLRETQYF

d_gene: TRBD1
v_gene: TRBV28
abundance: NA
j_gene: TRBJ2-7
CDR3nt: TGTGCCAGCACTCCTTCGGGACAGGGTGTCTACGAGCAGTACTTC
CDR3aa: CASTPSGQGVYEQYF